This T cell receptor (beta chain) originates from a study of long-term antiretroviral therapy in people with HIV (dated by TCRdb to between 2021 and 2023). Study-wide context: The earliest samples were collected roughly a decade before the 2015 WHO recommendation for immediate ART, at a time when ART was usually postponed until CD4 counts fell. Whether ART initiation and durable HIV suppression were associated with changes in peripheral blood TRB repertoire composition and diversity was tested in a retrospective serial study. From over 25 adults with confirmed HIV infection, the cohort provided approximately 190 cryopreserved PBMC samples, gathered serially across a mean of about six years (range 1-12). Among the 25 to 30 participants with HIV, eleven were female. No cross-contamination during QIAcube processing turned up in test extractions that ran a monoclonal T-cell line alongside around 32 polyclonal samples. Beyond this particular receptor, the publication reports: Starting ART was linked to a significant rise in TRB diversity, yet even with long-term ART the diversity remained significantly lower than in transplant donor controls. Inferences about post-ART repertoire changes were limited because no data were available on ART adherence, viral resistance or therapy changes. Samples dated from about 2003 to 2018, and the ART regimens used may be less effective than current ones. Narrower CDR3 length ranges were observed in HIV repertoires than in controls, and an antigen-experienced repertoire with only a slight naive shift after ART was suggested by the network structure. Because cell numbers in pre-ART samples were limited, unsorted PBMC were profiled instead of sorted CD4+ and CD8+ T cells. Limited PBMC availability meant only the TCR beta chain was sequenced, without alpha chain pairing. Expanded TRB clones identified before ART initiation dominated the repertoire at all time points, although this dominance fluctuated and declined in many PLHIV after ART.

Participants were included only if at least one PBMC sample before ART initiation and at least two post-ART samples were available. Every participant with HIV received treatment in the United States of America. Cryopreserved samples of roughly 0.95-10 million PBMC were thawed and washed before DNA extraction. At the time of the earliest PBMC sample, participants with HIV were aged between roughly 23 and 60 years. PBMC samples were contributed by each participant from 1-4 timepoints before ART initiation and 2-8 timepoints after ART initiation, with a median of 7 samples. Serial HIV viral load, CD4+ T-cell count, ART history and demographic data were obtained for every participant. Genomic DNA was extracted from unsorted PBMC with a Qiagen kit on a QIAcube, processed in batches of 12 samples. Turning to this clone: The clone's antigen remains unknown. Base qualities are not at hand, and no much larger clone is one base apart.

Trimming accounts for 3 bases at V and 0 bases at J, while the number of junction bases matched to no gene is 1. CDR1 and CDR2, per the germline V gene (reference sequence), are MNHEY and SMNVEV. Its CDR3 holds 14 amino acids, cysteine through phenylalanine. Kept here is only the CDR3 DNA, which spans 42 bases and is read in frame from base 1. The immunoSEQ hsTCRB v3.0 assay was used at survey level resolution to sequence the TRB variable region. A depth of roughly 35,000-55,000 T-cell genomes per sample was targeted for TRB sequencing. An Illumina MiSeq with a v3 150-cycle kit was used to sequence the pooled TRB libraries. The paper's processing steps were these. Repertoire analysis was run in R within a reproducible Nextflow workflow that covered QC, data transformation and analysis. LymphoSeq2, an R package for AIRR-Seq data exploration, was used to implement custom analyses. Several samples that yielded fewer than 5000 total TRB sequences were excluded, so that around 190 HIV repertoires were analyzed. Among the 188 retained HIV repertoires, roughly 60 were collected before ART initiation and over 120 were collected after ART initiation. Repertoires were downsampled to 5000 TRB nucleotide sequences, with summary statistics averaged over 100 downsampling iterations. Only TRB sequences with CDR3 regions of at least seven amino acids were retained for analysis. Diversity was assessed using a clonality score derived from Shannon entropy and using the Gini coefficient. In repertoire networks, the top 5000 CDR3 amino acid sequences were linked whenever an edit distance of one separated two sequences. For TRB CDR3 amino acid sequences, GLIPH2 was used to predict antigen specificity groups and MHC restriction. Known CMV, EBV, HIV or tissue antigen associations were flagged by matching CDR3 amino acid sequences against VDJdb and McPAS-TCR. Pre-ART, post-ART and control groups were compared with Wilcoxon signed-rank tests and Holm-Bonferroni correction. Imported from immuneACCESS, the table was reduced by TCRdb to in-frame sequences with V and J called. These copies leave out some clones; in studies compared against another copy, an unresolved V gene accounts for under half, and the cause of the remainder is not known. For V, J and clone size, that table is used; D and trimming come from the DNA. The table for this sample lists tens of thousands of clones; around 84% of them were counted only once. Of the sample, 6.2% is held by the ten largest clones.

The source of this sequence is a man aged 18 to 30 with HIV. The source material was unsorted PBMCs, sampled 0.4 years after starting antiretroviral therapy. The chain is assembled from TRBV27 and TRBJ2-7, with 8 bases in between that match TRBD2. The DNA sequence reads TGTGCCAGCAGTTTCACTAGCGGCTCCTACGAGCAGTACTTC. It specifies CASSFTSGSYEQYF.